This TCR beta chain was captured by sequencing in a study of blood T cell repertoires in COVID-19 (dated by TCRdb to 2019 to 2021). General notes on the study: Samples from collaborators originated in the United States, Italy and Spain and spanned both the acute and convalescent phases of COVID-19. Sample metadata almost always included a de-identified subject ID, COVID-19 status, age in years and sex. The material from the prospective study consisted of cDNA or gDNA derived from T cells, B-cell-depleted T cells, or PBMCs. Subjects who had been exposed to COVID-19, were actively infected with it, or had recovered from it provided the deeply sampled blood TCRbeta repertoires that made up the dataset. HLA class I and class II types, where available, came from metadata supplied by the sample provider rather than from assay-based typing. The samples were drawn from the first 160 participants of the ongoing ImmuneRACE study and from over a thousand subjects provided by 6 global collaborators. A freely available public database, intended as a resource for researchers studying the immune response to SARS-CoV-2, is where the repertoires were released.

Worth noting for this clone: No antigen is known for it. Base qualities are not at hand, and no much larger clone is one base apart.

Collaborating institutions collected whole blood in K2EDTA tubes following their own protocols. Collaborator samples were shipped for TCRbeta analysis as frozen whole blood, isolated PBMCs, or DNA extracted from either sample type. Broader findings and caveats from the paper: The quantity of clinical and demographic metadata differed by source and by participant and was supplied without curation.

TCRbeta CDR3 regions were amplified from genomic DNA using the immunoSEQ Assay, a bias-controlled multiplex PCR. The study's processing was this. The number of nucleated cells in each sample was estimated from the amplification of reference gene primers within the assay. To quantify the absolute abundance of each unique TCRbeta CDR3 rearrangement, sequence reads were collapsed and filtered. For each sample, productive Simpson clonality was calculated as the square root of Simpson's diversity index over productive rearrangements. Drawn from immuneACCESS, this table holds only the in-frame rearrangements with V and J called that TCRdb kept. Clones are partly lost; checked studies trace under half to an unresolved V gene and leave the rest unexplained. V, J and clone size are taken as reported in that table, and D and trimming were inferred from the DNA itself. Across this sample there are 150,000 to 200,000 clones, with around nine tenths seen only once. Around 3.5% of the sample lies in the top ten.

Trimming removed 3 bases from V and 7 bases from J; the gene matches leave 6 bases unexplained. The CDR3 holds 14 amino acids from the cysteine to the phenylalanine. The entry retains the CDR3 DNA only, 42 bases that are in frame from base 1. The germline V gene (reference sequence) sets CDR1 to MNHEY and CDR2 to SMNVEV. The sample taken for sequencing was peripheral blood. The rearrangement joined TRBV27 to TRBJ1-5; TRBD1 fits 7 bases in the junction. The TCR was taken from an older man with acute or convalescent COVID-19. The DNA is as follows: TGTGCCAGCAGTTTGTCGACAGGGAGACAGCCCCAGCATTTT. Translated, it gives CASSLSTGRQPQHF.